This TCR beta chain derives from a study of CXCR3-negative and CXCR3-positive naive CD8 T cells. Study findings and constraints: Similar TRBV-TRBJ usage was seen in naive cells (both CXCR3-negative and CXCR3-positive), but memory cells differed. Greater hydrophobicity was found in TRB CDR3s of CXCR3-positive naive cells than of CXCR3-negative naive cells. Memory CD8+ cells showed much lower diversity, while both naive subsets displayed comparably high diversity.

The CDR3 loop spans 15 amino acids. Germline loops: CDR1 LGHNT, CDR2 FRNRAP. Remarks on this clonotype: No antigen is known for it.

Libraries were UMI-labeled 5' RACE TRB cDNA. TCRdb reanalyzed the 5' RACE reads, giving one entry per CDR3 protein sequence and no DNA. This listing includes roughly 100,000 distinct CDR3 sequences. Naive cells were sorted as CD45RO-, CCR7+, CD27+ and CD95-. The chain has TRBV12-5 and TRBJ2-3; TCRdb designates TRBD1, a call that cannot be tested without DNA. Specimen: naive CXCR3+ CD8+ T cells from blood. Regarding subset: CD45RO-CCR7+CD27+CD95- naive CD8+ T cells expressing CXCR3 (TNR3+). This TCR derives from a human donor in good health. Some clones in this sample may be carry-over from other donors' samples. The CDR3 sequence is CASGLGRREADTQYF.